The clone carrying this T cell receptor (beta chain) was counted between two and nine times. This entry comes from a study of human T cells and chemical hapten exposure. Time point noted: pre-sensitization, week 0. Stated treatment: therapeutic diphenylcyclopropenone sensitization with weekly scalp DPC. Germline V lookup: CDR1 SGHTA, CDR2 FQGNSA. Trimming removed 5 bases from V and 2 bases from J, with 11 bases in between. The CDR3 consists of 14 residues. TCRdb used MiXCR to reprocess the RACE reads, holding one entry per CDR3 protein. The data contain roughly 110,000 distinct CDR3 sequences, 12% of them singletons.

Sequenced here: whole blood, sampled in connection with sensitization to the hapten diphenylcyclopropenone (DPC). The chain combines TRBV7-2 with TRBJ2-3, with D perhaps matching TRBD1 (5 bases). This TCR was sampled from a woman aged 50 to 60 with alopecia areata. Some clones in this sample may be carry-over from other donors' samples. CDR3 loop: CASSRGLHTDTQYF. The CDR3 DNA sequence: TGTGCCAGCAGCAGGGGCTTACACACAGATACGCAGTATTTT.